The 30 T cell receptor beta chains below were found in one sample sequenced in a study of blood T cell repertoires in COVID-19. Assay used: immunoSEQ multiplex PCR; TCRdb lists only in-frame clones, some missing. This sample carries hundreds of thousands of clones, roughly 87% of them seen once, and the ten largest clones take over 1.5%. Sample: PBMCs or T cells enriched from blood (not recorded which). Source of these receptors: a young woman with acute COVID-19.

V is TRBV7-3 and J is TRBJ2-3, with unresolved D. Per the germline V gene, CDR1 is SGHTA and CDR2 is FQGTGA. V was trimmed by 5 bases and J by 0 bases, leaving 21 bases between them. The CDR3 runs 18 residues. The CDR3 DNA is TGTGCCAGCAGCGAACTTGTATCCCCCACGTTTAGCACAGATACGCAGTATTTT. This gives the protein CASSELVSPTFSTDTQYF.

V usage is TRBV7-5 and J usage is TRBJ2-3; the table's D call, TRBD2, has no DNA check behind it. TRBV7-5 is classified as a pseudogene. The CDR3 has 18 amino acids. Written as DNA, the CDR3 is TGTGTCAGAAGCTTAGTAAACCCTAGCGGGAGTGCCACAGATACGCAGTATTTT. This translates into CVRSLVNPSGSATDTQYF.

V gene TRBV19 combines with J gene TRBJ2-2, with TRBD2 identical over 7 bases. Per germline, CDR1 LNHDA and CDR2 SQIVND (reference sequence). The ends lost 9 bases at V and 4 bases at J; junction bases unmatched: 14. The CDR3 has 16 amino acids. The CDR3, as DNA: TGTGCCAGCCAACCAAAGGGAGGGCGGGGCACCGGGGAGCTGTTTTTT. Amino acid sequence: CASQPKGGRGTGELFF.

This sequence joins TRBV27 and TRBJ1-2; 9 bases align to TRBD1. The CDR3 runs to 14 residues. Germline V gene data show CDR1 as MNHEY and CDR2 as SMNVEV (reference sequence). The V and J ends lost 6 bases and 4 bases, in that order; junction bases with no gene match: 6. The DNA for the CDR3 is TGTGCCAGCAGCCCCGGGACAGGGCTCTATGGCTACACCTTC. It encodes CASSPGTGLYGYTF.

The V and J genes are TRBV28 and TRBJ1-2; TRBD1 matches at 10 bases. Germline CDR1 is MDHEN and CDR2 is SYDVKM. The ends lost 7 bases at V and 7 bases at J; junction bases unmatched: 15. CDR3 length: 16 amino acids. CDR3 DNA sequence: TGTGCCAGCACTAGGACAGGGGGTCGAAGCGTCGGTGGCTACACCTTC. Translation gives CASTRTGGRSVGGYTF.

CDR3 region: CASSNRARTYNEQFF. CDR3 DNA sequence: TGTGCCAGCAGTAACAGGGCCCGAACTTACAATGAGCAGTTCTTC. The chain uses TRBV27 and TRBJ2-1; tentative D call: TRBD1 (6 bases). The length of the CDR3 is 15 residues. With 5 bases removed from V and 4 bases from J, the gap between germline ends came to 15 bases. CDR1 is MNHEY and CDR2 is SMNVEV in the germline V gene (reference sequence).

The chain carries TRBV11-2 and TRBJ2-3; the D gene is possibly TRBD2 (5 bases). V lost 3 bases, J lost 3 bases, and 7 bases lay in between. Germline lookup yields CDR1 SGHAT and CDR2 FQNNGV. The CDR3 runs to 13 residues. The DNA of the CDR3 is TGTGCCAGCAGCTTGCCGGGGACAGATACGCAGTATTTT. Translated: CASSLPGTDTQYF.

This clone was seen a handful of times. The chain has TRBV5-3 and TRBJ1-5; D gene ambiguous. TRBV5-3 is labeled an ORF, and its function is uncertain. V was cut by 0 bases and J by 4 bases, with 8 bases left in between. The CDR3 has 14 amino acids. CDR3 amino acids: CARSLVGKNQPQHF. Here the CDR3 DNA reads TGTGCCAGAAGCTTGGTTGGCAAAAATCAGCCCCAGCATTTT.

This clone was counted between two and nine times. The chain recombines TRBV6-2 or TRBV6-3 with TRBJ2-7; D is possibly TRBD2 (5 bases). In germline, CDR1 is MNHEY, CDR2 SVGEGT. CDR3 size: 13 residues. The germline V and J ends were trimmed by 5 bases and 1 base, with 9 bases remaining between them. The CDR3 reads CASSRTLSYEQYF. CDR3 bases: TGTGCCAGCAGTAGGACTCTTTCCTACGAGCAGTACTTC.

This clone occurred a few times. CDR3 region: CASSPRQGANTGELFF. CDR3 in DNA: TGTGCCAGCAGCCCTCGACAGGGGGCGAACACCGGGGAGCTGTTTTTT. The chain links TRBV7-9 to TRBJ2-2, with TRBD1 identical over 9 bases. The CDR3 spans 16 residues. The germline CDR1 and CDR2 sequences are SEHNR and FQNEAQ (reference sequence). Unmatched junction bases numbered 4, after V lost 5 bases and J lost 0 bases.

V is TRBV7-8 and J is TRBJ1-5; 10 nucleotides line up with TRBD1. The CDR3 consists of 14 residues. The V gene's germline CDR1 is SGHVS and CDR2 FQNEAQ. V gave up 6 bases and J gave up 7 bases; unmatched junction bases: 6. In nucleotides, the CDR3 is TGTGCCAGCAGAGGGACAGGGGATTACCAGCCCCAGCATTTT. Its protein is CASRGTGDYQPQHF.

The J gene is TRBJ2-7, the V gene TRBV21-1; the table's TRBD2 call for D was not verified on the DNA. TRBV21-1 is assigned pseudogene status. The CDR3 has 17 amino acids. CDR3 DNA sequence: TGTGCCAGCAGCAAAGAGACTTTCTTGGGTAACTCCTACGAGCAGTACTTC. Its translation is CASSKETFLGNSYEQYF.

The chain couples TRBV7-6 to TRBJ2-5; D remains unclear. V lost 3 bases, J lost 7 bases, and 9 bases lay in between. The length of the CDR3 is 12 residues. Germline values: CDR1 SGHVS, CDR2 FNYEAQ. The CDR3 here is CASSLLLVTQYF. In DNA, the CDR3 is TGTGCCAGCAGCTTGCTCTTAGTGACCCAGTACTTC.

The V and J genes are TRBV6-5 and TRBJ2-7; TRBD1 matches 9 bases. Germline CDR1 and CDR2: MNHEY and SVGAGI. This CDR3 is built from 14 residues. The V and J ends lost 6 bases and 1 base, in that order; junction bases with no gene match: 4. The CDR3 coding sequence is TGTGCCAGCAGCCAGGGACAGGGTTCCTACGAGCAGTACTTC. Translated, it gives CASSQGQGSYEQYF.

The chain uses TRBV2 and TRBJ2-7, with 9 bases identical to TRBD2. Germline V gives CDR1 SNHLY, CDR2 FYNNEI. The CDR3 extends over 16 amino acids. Losses at the gene ends were 4 bases for V and 0 bases for J; bases not matched to a gene: 7. As DNA, the CDR3 is TGTGCCAGCAGTGCGACTAGCGGAGACTACTCCTACGAGCAGTACTTC. Protein: CASSATSGDYSYEQYF.

This clone was seen a handful of times. The V call is TRBV4-1, the J call TRBJ1-3; 9 bases align to TRBD1. The V gene's germline CDR1 is MGHRA and CDR2 YSYEKL. The CDR3 covers 17 residues. The J segment lost 0 bases and the V segment lost 1 base, leaving 4 bases of the junction unmatched. The CDR3: CASSQGQGGYSGNTIYF. The CDR3 DNA sequence: TGCGCCAGCAGCCAAGGACAGGGGGGATACTCTGGAAACACCATATATTTT.

The chain joins TRBV7-3 to TRBJ2-6, with D perhaps matching TRBD1 (6 bases). Germline V lookup: CDR1 SGHTA, CDR2 FQGTGA. The length of the CDR3 is 18 residues. Trimming left V 1 base short and J 0 bases short, with 13 bases between. CDR3 in DNA: TGTGCCAGCAGCTTAAGGTCGGCAGGGGCCTCTGGGGCCAACGTCCTGACTTTC. Residues: CASSLRSAGASGANVLTF.

This chain uses TRBV6-5 with TRBJ2-3; 11 nucleotides agree with TRBD2. The CDR3 loop spans 15 amino acids. Germline-derived CDR1 and CDR2 are MNHEY and SVGAGI. Trimming removed 6 bases from V and 3 bases from J; junction bases left unmatched: 5. This CDR3 reads CASSPGTSGTDTQYF. CDR3 sequence (DNA): TGTGCCAGCAGCCCGGGGACTAGCGGAACAGATACGCAGTATTTT.

CDR3 in amino acids: CSVVEVQDQPQHF. In DNA, the CDR3 is TGCAGCGTTGTCGAGGTCCAAGATCAGCCCCAGCATTTT. The gene calls are TRBV29-1 and TRBJ1-5; D gene ambiguous. This CDR3 spans 13 amino acids. V lost 4 bases and J lost 5, with 12 bases in between. Germline V CDR1 and CDR2: SQVTM, ANQGSEA.

This clone was seen only once. This sequence joins TRBV6-5 and TRBJ1-2; a weak D match, TRBD1 (5 bases). V dropped 2 bases and J dropped 8 bases, with 15 bases sitting between them. The V gene's germline CDR1 is MNHEY and CDR2 SVGAGI. The CDR3 has 14 residues. In nucleotides, the CDR3 is TGTGCCAGCAGTTACGGTATACAGGCGGGAGGCTACACCTTC. The encoded protein is CASSYGIQAGGYTF.

The chain is built from TRBV28 and TRBJ1-2, with D perhaps matching TRBD1 (6 bases). The germline gives CDR1 MDHEN, CDR2 SYDVKM. The length of the CDR3 is 14 residues. V was pared by 3 bases and J by 2 bases, with 10 bases between. CDR3 coding DNA: TGTGCCAGCAGTTTCAACACAGGGAACTATGGCTACACCTTC. Amino acids: CASSFNTGNYGYTF.

The chain is built from TRBV4-1 and TRBJ2-7; 7 nucleotides align to TRBD2. CDR1 and CDR2 (germline): MGHRA, YSYEKL. The CDR3 is made up of 17 amino acids. V lost 7 bases, J lost 2 bases, and 17 bases stayed unmatched. The DNA of the CDR3 is TGCGCCAGCACCCCAACTTTAGGATTAGCGGGCGCCTACGAGCAGTACTTC. Translating gives CASTPTLGLAGAYEQYF.

This chain connects TRBV4-1 to TRBJ2-3; 7 bases map to TRBD1. The CDR3 runs 17 residues. Germline values: CDR1 MGHRA, CDR2 YSYEKL. V trimming: 3 bases; J trimming: 5 bases; junction bases outside the gene matches: 14. CDR3 protein: CASSHYSRTGREDTQYF. CDR3 nucleotides: TGCGCCAGCAGCCATTACTCGAGGACAGGTAGGGAAGATACGCAGTATTTT.

Details on this clone: Other nucleotide sequences in the sample specify the same CDR3. The rearrangement links TRBV5-5 to TRBJ1-2, with TRBD1 identical over 7 bases. The CDR3 has 14 residues. Germline trimming cut 2 bases from V and 2 bases from J; bases unmatched to any gene: 3. Germline V gene lookup returns CDR1 SGHKS and CDR2 YYEKEE (reference sequence). The CDR3 spells CASSLMGQNYGYTF. The DNA for the CDR3 is TGTGCCAGCAGCTTAATGGGACAGAACTATGGCTACACCTTC.

This rearrangement joins TRBV5-6 to TRBJ2-5; TRBD1 agrees at 7 bases. J lost 12 bases, V lost 0 bases, and 8 bases had no gene match. This CDR3 has 13 amino acids. CDR1 is SGHDT and CDR2 is YYEEEE in the germline V gene. CDR3 in amino acids: CASSLGTTGFEYF. In DNA, the CDR3 is TGTGCCAGCAGCTTGGGGACGACAGGGTTTGAGTACTTC.

Comment on this clone: Other DNA sequences in this specimen translate into the identical CDR3. V is TRBV19 and J is TRBJ2-1; 11 nucleotides line up with TRBD2. V shed 3 bases and J 4 bases; nucleotides not matched to a gene: 2. Germline CDR1 reads LNHDA; CDR2 reads SQIVND (reference sequence). This CDR3 region has 15 residues. The CDR3 is CASSIGTSGYNEQFF. The CDR3 DNA is TGTGCCAGTAGTATCGGGACTAGCGGTTACAATGAGCAGTTCTTC.

V is TRBV5-4 and J is TRBJ2-2, with 9 bases matching TRBD1. The CDR3 sequence is 15 residues long. The V segment lost 7 bases and the J segment 1 base; nucleotides outside the gene matches: 5. From germline, CDR1 is SGHNT and CDR2 YYREEE (reference sequence). The DNA of the CDR3 is TGTGCCAGCGCCGGGACAGGGAGGAACACCGGGGAGCTGTTTTTT. Amino acid sequence: CASAGTGRNTGELFF.

The rearrangement uses TRBV24-1 and TRBJ2-3, with 11 bases aligning to TRBD2. Germline V CDR1 and CDR2: KGHDR, SFDVKD. J lost 7 bases, V lost 4 bases, and 12 bases had no gene match. The CDR3 contains 17 residues. CDR3 bases: TGTGCCACCAGTGACTCCCTAGCGGGGGGTTCGATTTATACGCAGTATTTT. Translated: CATSDSLAGGSIYTQYF.

This clone was counted a few times. The rearrangement uses TRBV11-3 and TRBJ2-6; 7 positions match TRBD1. The V gene's germline CDR1 is SGHNT and CDR2 YENEEA. The CDR3 spans 14 residues. The V segment lost 11 bases and the J segment 0 bases; nucleotides outside the gene matches: 4. This CDR3 reads CAQGDSSGANVLTF. The CDR3 nucleotides read TGTGCCCAAGGGGACAGCTCTGGGGCCAACGTCCTGACTTTC.

As DNA, the CDR3 is TGCGCCAGCAGCCGAGATGGGGGCCGTCGGACTTTCTTT. Protein product: CASSRDGGRRTFF. The chain has TRBV4-1 and TRBJ1-1, with a tentative D call TRBD1 (6 bases). The CDR3 is 13 residues long. Germline V gives CDR1 MGHRA, CDR2 YSYEKL. Trimming took off 4 bases at V and 12 bases at J, with 18 bases between the two ends.